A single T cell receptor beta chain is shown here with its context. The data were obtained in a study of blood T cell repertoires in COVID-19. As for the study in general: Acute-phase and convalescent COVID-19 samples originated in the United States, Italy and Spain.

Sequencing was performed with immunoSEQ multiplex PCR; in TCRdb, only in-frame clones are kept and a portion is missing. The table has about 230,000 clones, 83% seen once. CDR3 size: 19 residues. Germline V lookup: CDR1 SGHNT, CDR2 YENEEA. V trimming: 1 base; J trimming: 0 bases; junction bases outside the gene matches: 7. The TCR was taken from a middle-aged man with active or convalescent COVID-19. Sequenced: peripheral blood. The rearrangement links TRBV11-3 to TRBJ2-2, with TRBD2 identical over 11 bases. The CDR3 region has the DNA TGTGCCAGCAGCTTAGTAGGTCTAGCGGGAGGCCCGAACACCGGGGAGCTGTTTTTT. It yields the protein CASSLVGLAGGPNTGELFF. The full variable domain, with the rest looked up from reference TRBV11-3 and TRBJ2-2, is EAGVVQSPRYKIIEKKQPVAFWCNPISGHNTLYWYLQNLGQGPELLIRYENEEAVDDSQLPKDRFSAERLKGVDSTLKIQPAELGDSAVYLCASSLVGLAGGPNTGELFFGEGSRLTVL.